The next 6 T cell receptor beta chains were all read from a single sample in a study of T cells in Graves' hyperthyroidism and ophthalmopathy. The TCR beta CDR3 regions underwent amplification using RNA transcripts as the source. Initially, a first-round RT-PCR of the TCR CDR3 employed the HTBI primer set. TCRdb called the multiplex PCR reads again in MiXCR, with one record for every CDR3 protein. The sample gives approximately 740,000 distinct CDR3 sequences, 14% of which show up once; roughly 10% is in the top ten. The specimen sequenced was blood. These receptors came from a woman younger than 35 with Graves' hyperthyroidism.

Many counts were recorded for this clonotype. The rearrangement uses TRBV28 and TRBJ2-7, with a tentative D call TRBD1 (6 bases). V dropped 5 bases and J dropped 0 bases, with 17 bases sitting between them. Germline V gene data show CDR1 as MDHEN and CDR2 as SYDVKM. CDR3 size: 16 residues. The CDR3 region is CASSPWRAGDSYEQYF. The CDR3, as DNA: TGTGCCAGCAGTCCATGGCGCGCAGGGGACTCCTACGAGCAGTACTTC. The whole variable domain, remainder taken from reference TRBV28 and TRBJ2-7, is DVKVTQSSRYLVKRTGEKVFLECVQDMDHENMFWYRQDPGLGLRLIYFSYDVKMKEKGDIPEGYSVSREKKERFSLILESASTNQTSMYLCASSPWRAGDSYEQYFGPGTRLTVT.

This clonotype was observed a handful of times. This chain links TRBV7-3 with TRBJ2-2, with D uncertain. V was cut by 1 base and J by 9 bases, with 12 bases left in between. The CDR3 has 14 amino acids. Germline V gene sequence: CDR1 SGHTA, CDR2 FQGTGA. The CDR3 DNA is TGTGCCAGCAGCTTAAGTCGAGAATCCAGGGAGCTGTTTTTT. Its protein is CASSLSRESRELFF.

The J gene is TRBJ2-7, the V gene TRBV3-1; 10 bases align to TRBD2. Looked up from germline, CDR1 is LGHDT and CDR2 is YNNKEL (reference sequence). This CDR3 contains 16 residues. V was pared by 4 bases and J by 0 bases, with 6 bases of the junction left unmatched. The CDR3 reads CASSRVSSGSSYEQYF. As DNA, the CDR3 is TGTGCCAGCAGCCGAGTTTCTAGCGGGAGCTCCTACGAGCAGTACTTC.

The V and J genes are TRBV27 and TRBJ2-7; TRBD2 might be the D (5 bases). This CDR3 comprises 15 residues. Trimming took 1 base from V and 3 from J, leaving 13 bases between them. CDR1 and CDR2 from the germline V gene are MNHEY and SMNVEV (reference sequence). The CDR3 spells CASSLYLGLDYEQYF. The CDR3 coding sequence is TGTGCCAGCAGTTTATATCTCGGACTCGACTACGAGCAGTACTTC.

The DNA for the CDR3 is TGTGCCAGCAGCGTAGCCCTGAACTCCGGGAGTGAGCAGTTCTTC. Its protein is CASSVALNSGSEQFF. The V call is TRBV9, the J call TRBJ2-1; D might be TRBD2 (6 bases). Deletions cut 0 bases from V and 9 bases from J, with 16 bases between. Germline V gene data show CDR1 as SGDLS and CDR2 as YYNGEE. The CDR3 spans 15 residues.

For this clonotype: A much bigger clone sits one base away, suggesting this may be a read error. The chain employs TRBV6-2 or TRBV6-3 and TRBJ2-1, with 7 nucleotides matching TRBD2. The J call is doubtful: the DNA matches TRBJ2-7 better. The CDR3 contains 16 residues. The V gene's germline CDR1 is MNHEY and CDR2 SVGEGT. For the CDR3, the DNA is TGTGCCAGCAGCACTCAGCGGGGCAGCTCCTACAATGAGCAGTACTTC. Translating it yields CASSTQRGSSYNEQYF.